Listed below are T cell receptor beta chains from one sample, sequenced in a study of cytomegalovirus exposure and HLA in healthy donors. TCRdb's table, derived via immunoSEQ multiplex PCR, lists solely in-frame clones and lacks some. The sample consists of tens of thousands of clones, around 80% of them appearing once. Sequencing used PBMCs. All receptors derive from a man younger than 45 in good health and CMV-seronegative. Both conserved end residues are part of each CDR3. The D gene is left open where the match is weak. Clone sizes are given selectively: once, few, many, or a class where the clone is expanded.

V,D,J,size,DNA,CDR3
TRBV4-2,.,TRBJ1-3,.,TGTGCCAGCAGCCAAGCCCCCCAGGGCTCTGGAAACACCATATATTTT,CASSQAPQGSGNTIYF
TRBV9,.,TRBJ1-2,.,TGTGCCAGCAGCGTAGGCTTACCCTTTCGAGACTACTATGGCTACACCTTC,CASSVGLPFRDYYGYTF
TRBV19,.,TRBJ1-3,few,TGTGCCAGTAGTTATTCGGGCTCTGGAAACACCATATATTTT,CASSYSGSGNTIYF
TRBV6-5,TRBD1,TRBJ1-2,few,TGTGCCAGCAGTTCTCAGGGGGCGGGTGGCTACACCTTC,CASSSQGAGGYTF
TRBV5-4,TRBD1,TRBJ2-2,.,TGTGCCAGCAGCTCGACAGGGGGTATCGGGGAGCTGTTTTTT,CASSSTGGIGELFF
TRBV30,TRBD2,TRBJ2-2,.,TGTGCCTGGAGTGATATCGGCGGGGGGGCCGTCACCGGGGAGCTGTTTTTT,CAWSDIGGGAVTGELFF
TRBV7-2,.,TRBJ1-5,.,TGTGCCAGCAGCTTAGGGATGGTAGGGGCGAGCAATCAGCCCCAGCATTTT,CASSLGMVGASNQPQHF
TRBV6-4,.,TRBJ2-1,.,TGTGCCAGCAGTGAGCAGGGTCTCTACAATGAGCAGTTCTTC,CASSEQGLYNEQFF
TRBV5-4,.,TRBJ2-7,.,TGTGCCAGCAGCCAGGGGCCACCAAGCAACGCGTACTTC,CASSQGPPSNAYF
TRBV30,.,TRBJ2-2,.,TGTGCCTGGACCCGGACTTACACCGGGGAGCTGTTTTTT,CAWTRTYTGELFF
TRBV6-1,TRBD1,TRBJ2-7,.,TGTGCCAGCAGTGATTGGGACAGGGGGCACTACGAGCAGTACTTC,CASSDWDRGHYEQYF
TRBV7-8,.,TRBJ2-2,.,TGTGCCAGCACCCGGGAGTACACCGGGGAGCTGTTTTTT,CASTREYTGELFF
TRBV7-8,.,TRBJ1-1,.,TGTGCCAGCAGCTTAGGGGCAAGTACCTTGAACACTGAAGCTTTCTTT,CASSLGASTLNTEAFF
TRBV19,.,TRBJ1-5,.,TGTGCCAGTAGGGACAGATTCAGCAATCAGCCCCAGCATTTT,CASRDRFSNQPQHF
TRBV5-4,TRBD1,TRBJ1-3,.,TGTGCCAGCAGCTTGGGGGAGACAGGGTCTGGAAACACCATATATTTT,CASSLGETGSGNTIYF
TRBV11-3,.,TRBJ2-3,.,TGTGCCAGCAGCTTTTCTCTCCCCACAGATACGCAGTATTTT,CASSFSLPTDTQYF
TRBV5-1,TRBD1,TRBJ1-4,few,TGCGCCAGCAGCTTGGGGGCCGGGACAGCTAATGAAAAACTGTTTTTT,CASSLGAGTANEKLFF
TRBV10-3,TRBD2,TRBJ2-3,.,TGTGCCATCAGAGCACTAGCGGGGGGGACAGATACGCAGTATTTT,CAIRALAGGTDTQYF
TRBV5-6,.,TRBJ2-5,.,TGTGCCAGCAGCTTGGAGTCGTATGGGCCGAGAAGGACCCAGTACTTC,CASSLESYGPRRTQYF
TRBV29-1,TRBD1,TRBJ1-2,.,TGCAGCGCGACGCCGGGACAGGGGAACTATGGCTACACCTTC,CSATPGQGNYGYTF
TRBV9,.,TRBJ1-6,few,TGTGCCAGCAGCGTAGATCTACAGGGCTATAATTCACCCCTCCACTTT,CASSVDLQGYNSPLHF
TRBV14,TRBD2,TRBJ2-3,.,TGTGCCAGCAGCCAGCGGGGGGCCCCCACAGATACGCAGTATTTT,CASSQRGAPTDTQYF
TRBV4-3,TRBD2,TRBJ2-7,few,TGCGCCAGCAGCCAAGAGCATCTAGCGGATTACTACGAGCAGTACTTC,CASSQEHLADYYEQYF
TRBV11-3,.,TRBJ1-4,.,TGTGCCAGCAGCTTAGCGGGTGGCGATGAAAAACTGTTTTTT,CASSLAGGDEKLFF
TRBV5-1,.,TRBJ1-2,.,TGCGCCAGCAGCTCCCGGGGAGGGGGTAACTATGGCTACACCTTC,CASSSRGGGNYGYTF